This T cell receptor (beta chain) was sequenced in a study of blood T cell repertoires in COVID-19. Study in general: Sites across the United States, Italy and Spain contributed samples from acute and convalescent COVID-19. The cDNA or gDNA used as material had been derived from T cells, B-cell-depleted T cells, or PBMCs.

In the original processing: Amplification from reference gene primers served as the basis for estimated nucleated cell counts. TCRdb's copy holds only in-frame clones and misses some; the assay was immunoSEQ multiplex PCR. V and J calls and clone size are those listed in that table; D and trimming were worked out from the DNA. Of about 140,000 clones in the sample, 86% were seen once. This CDR3 comprises 14 residues. V shed 4 bases, J shed 2 bases, and the junction held 2 bases outside the gene matches. Germline V gives CDR1 SGHNT, CDR2 YYREEE (reference sequence). This clonotype originated in a woman in her sixties or seventies with acute or convalescent COVID-19. The chain combines TRBV5-4 with TRBJ2-5, with TRBD1 matching over 10 bases. The source material was peripheral blood. CDR3 region: CASSMGQGQETQYF. CDR3 nucleotide sequence: TGTGCCAGCAGCATGGGACAGGGGCAAGAGACCCAGTACTTC.